The clone carrying this T cell receptor beta chain has just a few counts. This entry comes from a study of T-cell reconstitution after alpha-beta-depleted transplantation in children. V was trimmed by 0 bases and J by 4 bases, leaving 14 bases between them. Germline CDR1 is SGHTA and CDR2 is FQGNSA. The CDR3 totals 16 residues. Unique molecular identifiers were used to barcode this TCRbeta library. TCRdb recomputed calls from the PCR reads with MiXCR, one row per CDR3 protein. The sample has 420,000 or so distinct CDR3 sequences; 11% are singletons. V usage is TRBV7-2 and J usage is TRBJ2-3; no clear D. The sequences come from PBMCs from the stem cell graft donor, collected from the stem cell graft. This sequence originates from a human donor who donated a stem cell graft to a child with acute myeloid leukemia. The CDR3 coding sequence is TGTGCCAGCAGCTTAGCAGGCGTAGGGTTTCCAGATACGCAGTATTTT. Protein product: CASSLAGVGFPDTQYF.